This TCR beta chain was retrieved from a study of blood T cells in healthy people across ages. General study results and limits: Fewer expanded clones and more diversity marked long-lived versus aged donors. Samples with more naive T cells showed higher observed beta diversity. Changes seen in expanded clonotypes were possibly confounded by donor CMV status left unknown.

Caucasian individuals from Russia who were healthy and aged roughly 6 to 95 acted as donors. This clonotype came up a few times. The antigen is unknown. This CDR3 comprises 16 residues. The germline V gene has CDR1 LGHDT and CDR2 YNNKEL (reference sequence). The germline V and J ends were trimmed by 1 base and 0 bases, with 10 bases remaining between them. A second PCR of about 7 to 12 cycles used a sample-barcoded 5' primer and a J-beta primer mix. TCRdb re-derived calls from the 5' RACE reads in MiXCR, one entry per CDR3 protein. This sample has more than 1 million distinct CDR3 sequences; more than 35% occur once, and the top ten carry about 19%.

The TCR was taken from a woman in her sixties or seventies in good health. This rearrangement joins TRBV3-1 to TRBJ1-5; unclear D gene. The sample was blood. CDR3 sequence (DNA): TGTGCCAGCAGCCAAGGGACGATGAATAGCAATCAGCCCCAGCATTTT. Translated: CASSQGTMNSNQPQHF.